This is a list of T cell receptor beta chains from one sample in a study of blood T cell repertoires in COVID-19. This table comes from immunoSEQ multiplex PCR, and its TCRdb copy is limited to in-frame clones, with some not included. This repertoire shows roughly 300,000 clones, roughly 90% found once; its top ten account for about a fifth. The sequencing sample was made of PBMCs or T cells enriched from blood (not recorded which). The origin of the receptors is a woman aged 25-40 years who had recovered from COVID-19. Each CDR3 is given with its conserved first and last residue. The D gene is left open where the match is weak. Some rows mark clone size as missing; the rest say once, few, many or name a class of expanded clone.

TRBV29-1	TRBD1	once	TRBJ1-1	TGCAGCGTCGCCGGGACAGCGAACACTGAAGCTTTCTTT	CSVAGTANTEAFF
TRBV4-1	-	-	TRBJ2-1	TGCGCCAGCAGCCCCCGGACTGGTTACAATGAGCAGTTCTTC	CASSPRTGYNEQFF
TRBV6-5	-	-	TRBJ2-5	TGTGCCAGCAGTTACTCGATTGCGGAGGCCCAGTACTTC	CASSYSIAEAQYF
TRBV7-2	TRBD2	-	TRBJ2-1	TGTGCCAGCAGCTTATTTTTTAGCGGGGGGTACAATGAGCAGTTCTTC	CASSLFFSGGYNEQFF
TRBV19	-	-	TRBJ1-2	TGTGCCAGTAGTATAATCGTCGGTGGTGACTATGGCTACACCTTC	CASSIIVGGDYGYTF
TRBV6-5	-	once	TRBJ2-2	TGTGCCAGCTTGCGTAGCGGAAACACCGGGGAGCTGTTTTTT	CASLRSGNTGELFF
TRBV28	-	-	TRBJ2-5	TGTGCCAGCAGCCCAGGACCCGCAAGGGGGATTGGAAGAAAGACCCAGTACTTC	CASSPGPARGIGRKTQYF
TRBV6-5	TRBD1	-	TRBJ2-1	TGTGCCAGCAGCCCCGGGACAGTAGATTACAATGAGCAGTTCTTC	CASSPGTVDYNEQFF
TRBV4-1	TRBD1	few	TRBJ1-2	TGCGCCAGCAGCCAAGAGGGGGCTCAGGGGGTCTATGGCTACACCTTC	CASSQEGAQGVYGYTF
TRBV10-1	-	-	TRBJ1-2	TGCGCCAGCAGGAGGGCTAACTATGGCTACACCTTC	CASRRANYGYTF
TRBV11-2	TRBD1	once	TRBJ1-3	TGTGCCAGCAGCCTTGACAGGGGCTCTGGAAACACCATATATTTT	CASSLDRGSGNTIYF
TRBV3-1/TRBV3-2	-	-	TRBJ1-1	TGTGCCAGCAGCCACCCAGAGAACACTGAAGCTTTCTTT	CASSHPENTEAFF
TRBV9	TRBD1	few	TRBJ1-2	TGTGCCAGCAGCGTAGATGTGGGACAGGGGAGGGTTGGCTACACCTTC	CASSVDVGQGRVGYTF